This note documents a single T cell receptor (beta chain) sequence. This CDR3 has 10 amino acids. Germline values: CDR1 SEHNR, CDR2 FQNEAQ (reference sequence). The ends were cut back, 11 bases at V and 8 bases at J, with 12 bases in the middle. The sample belongs to a study of blood T cells in healthy people across ages. Study background: Template switching retrieved approximately one barcoded beta molecule for each two T cells.

No fewer than 6 million PBMCs went into each sample. Extraction yielded at least 5 micrograms of total RNA per sample. The second PCR ran about 7 to 12 cycles with a sample-barcoded 5' primer and J-beta primers. Every cDNA molecule carried a tag from a template-switch adaptor bearing 12 random nucleotides. TCRdb reanalysed the 5' RACE reads using MiXCR and keeps one entry per CDR3 protein. The table lists some 670,000 distinct CDR3 sequences, around 52% of them singletons, with roughly 14% in the top ten. The specimen sequenced was blood. This chain uses TRBV7-9 with TRBJ1-2; the D gene is possibly TRBD1 (5 bases). This TCR was recovered from a woman older than 75 in good health. The DNA of the CDR3 is TGTGCCCTCGCGGGGGACGGCTACACCTTC. It yields the protein CALAGDGYTF. Full variable domain (remainder filled in from reference TRBV7-9 and TRBJ1-2): DTGVSQNPRHKITKRGQNVTFRCDPISEHNRLYWYRQTLGQGPEFLTYFQNEAQLEKSRLLSDRFSAERPKGSFSTLEIQRTEQGDSAMYLCALAGDGYTFGSGTRLTVV.